This T cell receptor (beta chain) is drawn from a study of shared clonotypes between healthy human individuals (dated by TCRdb to about 2020). Broadly, across the study: The cohort included three men and a couple of women between 18 and 49 years of age. Leukapheresis yielded between about 0.9 and 9.5 billion PBMCs per donor. For each donor, CD4 naive and CD4 memory were each given three plates, CD8 naive was given two plates, and CD8 memory was given one plate. Different laboratories and diverse techniques were used to prepare libraries and sequence TCR repertoires, to increase sequencing depth and limit assay-specific biases. Blood TCR repertoires of a handful of healthy adults were deeply sequenced to estimate repertoire size and the extent of clonotype sharing between individuals. The study at large found these results: Roughly 5% of naive CD4, around 4% of naive CD8, 2.3% of memory CD4, and roughly 0.4% of memory CD8 clonotypes were shared across a few donors. Larger estimated clonotype richness was generally found for naive subsets than for memory subsets. Sampling was limited to blood, and TCR repertoires in tissue likely differ from TCR repertoires in blood. The small number of donors limited the genetic and exposure-history diversity represented. Rarefaction of sorted-subset datasets indicated incomplete sequencing despite the large sequencing depth. Pairwise subsampling led to the expectation that sequencing depth would affect the degree of clonotype sharing among donors. Clonotypes shared by all four sorted-subset donors showed higher generation probabilities than non-shared clonotypes.

For the CD8 naive samples, CD45RO-negative cells were positively selected for CCR7, yielding a CD45RA+CCR7+ population from which TemRA cells were excluded. Donors were healthy HIV-negative adults with no recently reported acute infections or vaccinations. All donors were Caucasian adults living in Nashville, Tennessee, USA. Blood was obtained by leukapheresis, after which PBMCs were separated by Ficoll-Histopaque density gradient centrifugation and cryopreserved in liquid nitrogen vapor phase. Purity and quantity of every magnetically sorted T cell population were checked by analytical flow cytometry. Genomic DNA was isolated from each sorted fraction and quantified by UV absorbance on a Nanodrop 2000c. Comments on this clone: Its antigen remains undetermined. There are no base qualities to consult, and no much larger clone falls within one base.

Using the deep immunoSEQ assay, multiplex PCR amplified TCR CDR3 regions from genomic DNA. Genomic DNA extracted from each cell subset was distributed evenly over all wells of several immunoSEQ 96-well plates, and each plate served as one replicate. For sorted subsets, 200 to 250 ng of genomic DNA, equivalent to 25,000 to 30,000 T cell genomes, went into each replicate PCR. Purified libraries were measured with a Qubit 3.0 fluorometer, size-checked on a Bioanalyzer 2100, and measured again with the KAPA Library Quantification kit. A separate single-read 150-cycle Illumina NextSeq 550 flow cell was used to sequence each immunoSEQ 96-well plate. The study's processing was this. The immunoSEQ output contained only junctional sequences without quality scores, so filtering could not match that applied to full-length reads. Sequences were annotated with PyIR, a Python wrapper for IgBLAST v1.9, using IMGT germline references to assign V/J genes and CDR3. Reads were removed for weak V/J assignments (E-value above 1e-6), missing CDR3, stop codons, out-of-frame junctions, or ambiguous translated residues. A V3J clonotype was defined by an identical inferred V gene, J gene, and CDR3 amino acid sequence. The percentage overlap between two repertoires was calculated by dividing the number of shared unique clonotypes by the size of the smaller repertoire. Richness of each repertoire was evaluated using RTK rarefaction, the Chao1 estimator, and Recon v2.1 estimates of unobserved clonotypes. Generation probabilities were computed with OLGA for all TCRbeta clonotypes obtained by the gDNA method from four donors. The table comes from immuneACCESS by way of TCRdb, which keeps in-frame sequences with V and J called. Part of the clones is missing from these tables; in studies checked, under half for an unresolved V gene and the rest for unknown reasons. Clone size and V and J calls were adopted from that table, with D and trimming inferred from the DNA. This sample has about 2.1 million clones in its table, and 80% to 95% of those were observed once. Around 1.7% of the sample comes from the top ten.

V is clipped by 6 bases and J by 8 bases, and the sequence between their germline boundaries is 28 bases long. CDR1 SGHTA and CDR2 FQGNSA are derived from the germline V gene. The CDR3 spans 17 residues, from the cysteine through the phenylalanine. Here the CDR3 DNA is all that survives: 51 bases in frame from base 1. The sample consisted of naive CD8+ T cells from PBMCs. This sample's cell subset or site label indicates: CD45RA+CCR7+. Recombination linked TRBV7-2 to TRBJ1-2; TRBD1 is possibly the D segment (5 matching bases). This clonotype was obtained from a man between 18 and 35 years old in good health. Some clones in this sample may be carry-over from other donors' samples. Here the CDR3 is given as CASRGPGRLTIGRGYTF. The DNA is as follows: TGTGCCAGCAGGGGACCGGGACGGTTAACAATCGGAAGGGGCTACACCTTC.